Listed below are T cell receptor beta chains from one sample, sequenced in a study of T cells in tuberculosis. TCRdb keeps only in-frame clones here, not all; method: immunoSEQ multiplex PCR. The table has 55,000 to 70,000 clones, 80% to 85% seen once. Sequences were obtained from CD1b-GMM tetramer-negative cells sorted from PBMCs. All receptors derive from an adult woman with latent tuberculosis. Both conserved end residues are part of each CDR3. The order of the fields is CDR3 length, D gene, J gene, clone size, V gene, CDR3 DNA, CDR3 protein. D genes are given only for firm matches. The size entry is marked missing in some rows and otherwise reads once, few, many or a size class.

>19|-|TRBJ1-1|-|TRBV18
TGTGCCAGCTCACCTCCCGTTAGACTGCCCTACCCATTGAACACTGAAGCTTTCTTT
CASSPPVRLPYPLNTEAFF
>19|TRBD2|TRBJ2-6|few|TRBV4-3
TGCGCCAGCAGCCATCAACAACTACGGGGGGGATCTGGGGCCAACGTCCTGACTTTC
CASSHQQLRGGSGANVLTF
>16|-|TRBJ2-4|few|TRBV7-2
TGTGCCAGCAGCTTAGAGCAGGGTGGGGGCGGGAACATTCAGTACTTC
CASSLEQGGGGNIQYF
>12|TRBD1|TRBJ2-5|-|TRBV28
TGTGCTAGTAGACAGGGGTTGGGGACCCAGTACTTC
CASRQGLGTQYF
>13|-|TRBJ2-2|-|TRBV9
TGTGCCAGCAGCGTAGACCGGAGCGGGGAGCTGTTTTTT
CASSVDRSGELFF
>15|-|TRBJ1-5|-|TRBV11-3
TGTGCCAGCAGCTACAGGACGGATAGCAATCAGCCCCAGCATTTT
CASSYRTDSNQPQHF
>14|-|TRBJ1-1|-|TRBV4-1
TGCGCCAGCAGCCAACGTGACACGAACACTGAAGCTTTCTTT
CASSQRDTNTEAFF
>15|-|TRBJ1-1|once|TRBV9
TGTGCCAGCAGCGTAGTATCAGCCAGGGCCACTGAAGCTTTCTTT
CASSVVSARATEAFF
>15|TRBD1|TRBJ1-1|-|TRBV7-2
TGTGCCAGCAGCCCCAACAGGGGAGGCAACACTGAAGCTTTCTTT
CASSPNRGGNTEAFF
>17|-|TRBJ1-5|once|TRBV19
TGTGCCAGTAGGTTCGAGGGGGGGGACTATAGCAATCAGCCCCAGCATTTT
CASRFEGGDYSNQPQHF
>15|TRBD2|TRBJ2-1|-|TRBV14
TGTGCCAGCTCTAAAGCGGGGGGCCTGACAGGGGAGCAGTTCTTC
CASSKAGGLTGEQFF
>12|-|TRBJ1-6|-|TRBV27
TGTGCCAGCAAAACAGGGTATTCACCCCTCCACTTT
CASKTGYSPLHF
>13|-|TRBJ1-2|once|TRBV28
TGTGCCAGCAGTTGGGCGGGGCTAGAAGGCTACACCTTC
CASSWAGLEGYTF
>13|-|TRBJ1-4|-|TRBV19
TGTGCCAGTAGAATACAGGGTTATGAAAAACTGTTTTTT
CASRIQGYEKLFF
>15|TRBD1|TRBJ1-3|-|TRBV29-1
TGCAGCGTCCACCTGACGACAGGGGGTGGAAACACCATATATTTT
CSVHLTTGGGNTIYF
>13|-|TRBJ1-2|-|TRBV6-5
TGTGCCAGCAGCCCACAGGGTTATAGTCGCTACACCTTC
CASSPQGYSRYTF
>14|-|TRBJ1-4|-|TRBV28
TGTGCCAGCAGTTCACAGGTGGGGGGGGGAAAACTGTTTTTT
CASSSQVGGGKLFF
>12|-|TRBJ1-2|-|TRBV6-1
-
CASSSTLGQADF
>16|-|TRBJ1-6|-|TRBV6-1
TGTGCCAGCAGTGAACCACATGGCTCCTATAATTCACCCCTCCACTTT
CASSEPHGSYNSPLHF
>17|TRBD1|TRBJ1-3|few|TRBV19
TGTGCCAGTAGTAGGGGACGGACAGGGGGCTTTGGAAACACCATATATTTT
CASSRGRTGGFGNTIYF
>15|-|TRBJ1-4|once|TRBV7-2
TGTGCCAGCAGCTCAGCGGGAGGGTTTAATGAAAAACTGTTTTTT
CASSSAGGFNEKLFF
>17|TRBD2|TRBJ2-5|-|TRBV6-1
TGTGCCAGCAGTGAAGCGCTACTACTAGCGGTTCAAGAGACCCAGTACTTC
CASSEALLLAVQETQYF
>14|-|TRBJ2-1|-|TRBV2
TGTGCCAGCAGTGCGGGACTTCAATACAATGAGCAGTTCTTC
CASSAGLQYNEQFF
>17|TRBD1|TRBJ2-1|-|TRBV14
TGTGCCAGCAGCACCCGAATAGCGACAGGGGCCTACAATGAGCAGTTCTTC
CASSTRIATGAYNEQFF
>14|-|TRBJ1-5|-|TRBV5-6
TGTGCCAGCAACCACCTGAGGGTGGCTCAGCCCCAGCATTTT
CASNHLRVAQPQHF
>15|TRBD2|TRBJ2-3|-|TRBV28
TGTGCCAGCAGGGGGGGACTACGGAACACAGATACGCAGTATTTT
CASRGGLRNTDTQYF
>15|-|TRBJ1-6|-|TRBV5-1
TGCGCCAGCAGCTCGGACGGGAGAAAGGAATCACCCCTCCACTTT
CASSSDGRKESPLHF
>15|TRBD2|TRBJ2-1|-|TRBV4-2
TGTGCCAGCAGCCACGAGCGACTAGCGGGAGGGCTCGGTATCTTC
CASSHERLAGGLGIF
>14|-|TRBJ2-3|few|TRBV25-1
TGTGCCTGCCGTACTCCCGGGAGCACAGATACGCAGTATTTT
CACRTPGSTDTQYF
>15|-|TRBJ2-7|-|TRBV28
TGTGCCAGCAGTTCTCCCCACTTGAGCTCCTACGAGCAGTACTTC
CASSSPHLSSYEQYF
>14|TRBD2|TRBJ2-2|-|TRBV23-1
TGCGCCAGCAGCCATGGGGGGGGCACCGGGGAGCTGTTTTTT
CASSHGGGTGELFF
>15|TRBD1|TRBJ2-3|few|TRBV2
TGTGCCAGCAGTCCCCAGGGGGCCGAGGGAGATACGCAGTATTTT
CASSPQGAEGDTQYF
>17|-|TRBJ2-1|-|TRBV7-9
TGTGCCAGCAGCAAAGGGGGCTCGCGGGGGGTGGGGAATGAGCAGTTCTTC
CASSKGGSRGVGNEQFF
>17|TRBD2|TRBJ2-1|-|TRBV4-2
TGTGCCAGCAGCCGCAGCCTTCTAGCGGGGGGGGACAATGAGCAGTTCTTC
CASSRSLLAGGDNEQFF
>17|TRBD1|TRBJ1-6|-|TRBV4-1
TGCGCCAGCAGCCAAACTACTTTACTCGGCAGGGGGGTCACCCTCCACTTT
CASSQTTLLGRGVTLHF
>17|TRBD1|TRBJ2-2|-|TRBV4-1
TGCGCCAGCAGCCTAACCGTCGGGGCAGGGGGCAGCGGGGAGCTGTTTTTT
CASSLTVGAGGSGELFF
>15|-|TRBJ1-5|-|TRBV7-9
TGTGCCAGCAGTTCAGGGACTCGTAGCAATCAGCCCCAGCATTTT
CASSSGTRSNQPQHF
>16|TRBD1|TRBJ1-1|once|TRBV7-9
TGTGCCAGCAGCTTAGCGCGACAGGGGGGGAGGACTGAAGCTTTCTTT
CASSLARQGGRTEAFF
>14|-|TRBJ1-6|-|TRBV7-2
TGTGCCAGCCTAGCCACAGGGTTGGGTTCACCCCTCCACTTT
CASLATGLGSPLHF
>15|TRBD1|TRBJ2-2|-|TRBV6-6
TGTGCCAGCAGCGACGGACAGGGCGGGACCGGGGAGCTGTTTTTT
CASSDGQGGTGELFF
>14|-|TRBJ2-7|few|TRBV7-8
TGTGCCAGCAGCCCCCGCTTCCTAGACCACGAGCAGTACTTC
CASSPRFLDHEQYF
>11|-|TRBJ2-1|-|TRBV2
TGTGCCAGCAGTGTCGAGCCTGAGCAGTTCTTC
CASSVEPEQFF
>13|-|TRBJ1-2|-|TRBV4-2
TGTGCCAGCAGCCAATGGGGGGGGGATGGCTACACCTTC
CASSQWGGDGYTF
>14|TRBD2|TRBJ2-7|-|TRBV6-1
TGTGCCAGCTCCCGACTAGCGGGTGCCCACGAGCAGTACTTC
CASSRLAGAHEQYF
>14|TRBD1|TRBJ2-3|-|TRBV2
TGTGCCAGCAGAAAGGACAGGGGCACAGATACGCAGTATTTT
CASRKDRGTDTQYF
>13|-|TRBJ2-7|medium-sized|TRBV6-1
TGTGCCAGCAGCGGGACTTCTGTTTACGAGCAGTACTTC
CASSGTSVYEQYF
>16|TRBD1|TRBJ2-3|-|TRBV5-4
TGTGCCAGCAGCTTGAAAGGACAGGGGGCAACAGATACGCAGTATTTT
CASSLKGQGATDTQYF
>13|-|TRBJ2-5|-|TRBV2
TGTGCCAGCGGAGGGGGGGGGCTAGAGACCCAGTACTTC
CASGGGGLETQYF
>16|TRBD1|TRBJ1-5|-|TRBV18
TGTGCCAGCTCACCAGGGACAGGGGGCCTTAATCAGCCCCAGCATTTT
CASSPGTGGLNQPQHF
>14|-|TRBJ2-7|-|TRBV12-5
TGTGCTAGTGCTCACTCCATTCTAGGCTACGAGCAGTACTTC
CASAHSILGYEQYF
>16|TRBD1|TRBJ1-2|once|TRBV27
TGTGCCAGCAGTTTTACCGGGACAGGGGCCGCCGCTGGCTACACCTTC
CASSFTGTGAAAGYTF
>16|-|TRBJ2-5|-|TRBV19
TGTGCCAGTAGTATAACCCCAGGGGGGCATAAGGAGACCCAGTACTTC
CASSITPGGHKETQYF
>15|-|TRBJ2-7|few|TRBV6-1
TGTGCCAGCAGTGAAGCCATTTGGGGGGCCTACGAGCAGTACTTC
CASSEAIWGAYEQYF
>15|TRBD1|TRBJ2-3|-|TRBV6-4
TGTGCCAGCAGCGGGACAGGGGGGAGCACAGATACGCAGTATTTT
CASSGTGGSTDTQYF
>14|TRBD1|TRBJ2-5|once|TRBV29-1
TGCAGCGTACCCGGACAGGGGGGAGGAGAGACCCAGTACTTC
CSVPGQGGGETQYF